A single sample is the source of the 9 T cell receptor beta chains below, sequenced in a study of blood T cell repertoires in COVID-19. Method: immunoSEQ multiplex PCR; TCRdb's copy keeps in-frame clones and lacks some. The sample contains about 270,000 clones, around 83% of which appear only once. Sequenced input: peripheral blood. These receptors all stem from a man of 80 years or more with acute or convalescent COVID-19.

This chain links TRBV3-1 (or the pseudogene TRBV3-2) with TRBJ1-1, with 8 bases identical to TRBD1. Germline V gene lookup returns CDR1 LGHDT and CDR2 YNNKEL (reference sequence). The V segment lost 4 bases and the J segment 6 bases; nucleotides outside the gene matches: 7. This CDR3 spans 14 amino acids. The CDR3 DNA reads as TGTGCCAGCAGCCCCCGGACAGGGTTGTCTGAAGCTTTCTTT. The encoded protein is CASSPRTGLSEAFF.

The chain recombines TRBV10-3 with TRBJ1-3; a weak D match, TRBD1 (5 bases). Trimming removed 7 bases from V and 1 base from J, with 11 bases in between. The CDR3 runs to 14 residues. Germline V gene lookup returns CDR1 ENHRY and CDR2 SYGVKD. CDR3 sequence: CAITRGTSGNTIYF. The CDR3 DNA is TGTGCCATCACGAGAGGGACTTCTGGAAACACCATATATTTT.

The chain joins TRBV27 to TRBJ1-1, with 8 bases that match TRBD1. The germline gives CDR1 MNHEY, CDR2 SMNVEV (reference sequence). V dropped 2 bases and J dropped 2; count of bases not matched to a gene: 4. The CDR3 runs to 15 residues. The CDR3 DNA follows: TGTGCCAGCAGTTTACAGGGGGCCTTCAACACTGAAGCTTTCTTT. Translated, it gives CASSLQGAFNTEAFF.

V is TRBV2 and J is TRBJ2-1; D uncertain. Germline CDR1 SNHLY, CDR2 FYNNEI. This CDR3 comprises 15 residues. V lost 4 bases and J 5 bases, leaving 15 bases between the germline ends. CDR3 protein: CASSVYGGSNNEQFF. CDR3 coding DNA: TGTGCCAGCAGTGTTTATGGCGGATCAAACAATGAGCAGTTCTTC.

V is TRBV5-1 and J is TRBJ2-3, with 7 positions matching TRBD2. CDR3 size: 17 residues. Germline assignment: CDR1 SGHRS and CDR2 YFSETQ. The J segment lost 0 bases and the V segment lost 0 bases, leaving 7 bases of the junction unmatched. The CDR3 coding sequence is TGCGCCAGCAGCTTGGCCCTTAGCGGGCTTAGCACAGATACGCAGTATTTT. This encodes CASSLALSGLSTDTQYF.

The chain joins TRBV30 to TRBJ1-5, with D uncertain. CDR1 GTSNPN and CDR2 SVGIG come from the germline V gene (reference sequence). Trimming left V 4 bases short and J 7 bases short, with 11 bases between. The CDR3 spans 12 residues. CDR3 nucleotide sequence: TGTGCCTGGAACGGCGGAGACCAGCCCCAGCATTTT. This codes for CAWNGGDQPQHF.

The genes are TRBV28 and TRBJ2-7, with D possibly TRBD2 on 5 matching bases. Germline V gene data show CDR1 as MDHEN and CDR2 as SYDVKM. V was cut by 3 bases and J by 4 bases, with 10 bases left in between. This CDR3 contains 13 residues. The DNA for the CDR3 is TGTGCCAGCAGTTTGGGTACTAGTTACGAGCAGTACTTC. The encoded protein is CASSLGTSYEQYF.

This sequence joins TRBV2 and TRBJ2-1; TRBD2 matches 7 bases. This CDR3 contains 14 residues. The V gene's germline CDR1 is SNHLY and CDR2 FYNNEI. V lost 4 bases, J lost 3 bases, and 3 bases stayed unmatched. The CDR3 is CASSGRDYYNEQFF. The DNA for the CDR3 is TGTGCCAGCAGTGGACGGGACTACTACAATGAGCAGTTCTTC.

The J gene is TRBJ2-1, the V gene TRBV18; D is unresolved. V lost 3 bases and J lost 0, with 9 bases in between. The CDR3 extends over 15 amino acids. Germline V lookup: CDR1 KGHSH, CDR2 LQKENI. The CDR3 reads CASSPSESSYNEQFF. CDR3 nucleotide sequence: TGTGCCAGCTCACCGTCGGAGAGCTCCTACAATGAGCAGTTCTTC.